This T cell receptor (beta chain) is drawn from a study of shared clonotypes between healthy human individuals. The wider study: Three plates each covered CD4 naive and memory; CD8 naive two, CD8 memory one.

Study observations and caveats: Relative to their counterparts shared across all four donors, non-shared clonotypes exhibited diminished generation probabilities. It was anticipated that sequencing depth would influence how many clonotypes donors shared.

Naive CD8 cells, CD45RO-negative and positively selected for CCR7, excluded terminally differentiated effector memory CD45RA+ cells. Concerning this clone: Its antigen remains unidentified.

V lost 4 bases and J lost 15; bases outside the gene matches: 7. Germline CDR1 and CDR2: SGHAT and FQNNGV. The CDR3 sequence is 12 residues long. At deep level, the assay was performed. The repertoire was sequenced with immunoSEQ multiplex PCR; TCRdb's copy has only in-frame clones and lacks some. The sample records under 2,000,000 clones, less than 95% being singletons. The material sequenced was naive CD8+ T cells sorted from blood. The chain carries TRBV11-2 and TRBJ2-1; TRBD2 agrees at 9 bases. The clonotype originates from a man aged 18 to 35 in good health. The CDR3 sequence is CASSSLGGGAFF. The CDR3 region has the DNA TGTGCCAGCAGCTCCCTGGGCGGGGGGGCGTTCTTC. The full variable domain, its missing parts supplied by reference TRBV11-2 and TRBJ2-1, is EAGVAQSPRYKIIEKRQSVAFWCNPISGHATLYWYQQILGQGPKLLIQFQNNGVVDDSQLPKDRFSAERLKGVDSTLKIQPAKLEDSAVYLCASSSLGGGAFFGPGTRLTVL.